The sample holds many counts of the clone carrying this TCR beta chain. Its matching antigen is unknown. This CDR3 has 11 residues. Germline assignment: CDR1 LGHDT and CDR2 YNNKEL (reference sequence). Trimming cost V 0 bases and J 8 bases, with 4 bases left between them. MiXCR, run by TCRdb on the 5' RACE reads, gives a single entry per CDR3 protein. The table has 350,000 to 450,000 distinct CDR3 sequences, around 14% seen once. These data belong to a study of T-cell memory formation after mild COVID-19. The study's findings and limits: Some SARS-CoV-2-responding clones were already detected in memory before infection. Whether second-wave clones peaking at day 37 were SARS-CoV-2 specific went unconfirmed. Chiefly within CM and EM were the contracting CD4+ clones; CD8+ ones were within EMRA.

The TCR originated in a man aged 18 to 35 who had mild COVID-19 (a few samples of this study predate the infection). Cell type and time point are not known. Material for sequencing was PBMCs or a T cell subset sorted from them (not recorded which). The chain uses TRBV3-1 and TRBJ1-2; no clear D gene. CDR3 DNA sequence: TGTGCCAGCAGCCAAGATTCCGGCTACACCTTC. Translating it yields CASSQDSGYTF.